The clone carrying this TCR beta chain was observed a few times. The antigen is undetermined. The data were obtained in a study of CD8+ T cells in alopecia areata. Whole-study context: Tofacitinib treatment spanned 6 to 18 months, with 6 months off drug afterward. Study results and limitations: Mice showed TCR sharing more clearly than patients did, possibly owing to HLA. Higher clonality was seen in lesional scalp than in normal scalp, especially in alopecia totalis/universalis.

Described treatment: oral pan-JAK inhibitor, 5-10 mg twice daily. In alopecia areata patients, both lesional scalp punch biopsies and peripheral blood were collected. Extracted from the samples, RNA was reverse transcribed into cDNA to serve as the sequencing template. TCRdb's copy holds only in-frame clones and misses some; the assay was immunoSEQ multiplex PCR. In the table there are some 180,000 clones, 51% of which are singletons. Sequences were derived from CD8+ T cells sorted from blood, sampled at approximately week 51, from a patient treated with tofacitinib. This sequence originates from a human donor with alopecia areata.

The CDR3 protein is CASSLGRAPSYEQYF. The CDR3 DNA sequence: TGTGCCAGCAGCTTAGGCCGGGCCCCCTCCTACGAGCAGTACTTC. The V and J genes are TRBV13 and TRBJ2-7; D remains ambiguous. Trimming removed 0 bases at V and 0 bases at J, with 9 bases between. Germline V gene lookup returns CDR1 PRHDT and CDR2 FYEKMQ (reference sequence). The CDR3 loop spans 15 amino acids.